These 13 T cell receptor beta chains were sequenced from one sample in a study of blood T cells in healthy people across ages. A second about 6 to 12 cycle PCR used barcoded and J-beta primers. TCRdb re-called the 5' RACE reads through MiXCR, storing one row per CDR3 protein. The sample has about 650,000 distinct CDR3 sequences, roughly half seen once; the top ten hold approximately 13%. Sequencing used blood. All receptors come from a woman of 80 years or more in good health.

The CDR3 loop is CASSYREGELFF. CDR3 sequence (DNA): TGTGCCAGCAGCTATAGGGAGGGGGAGCTGTTTTTT. The chain recombines TRBV27 with TRBJ2-2; D possibly corresponds to TRBD2 (5 bases). Germline V gene data show CDR1 as MNHEY and CDR2 as SMNVEV (reference sequence). The V end was cut by 6 bases, the J end by 8 bases, with 10 bases between. The length of the CDR3 is 12 residues.

V gene TRBV9 combines with J gene TRBJ2-3; 8 bases fit TRBD2. Germline V CDR1 and CDR2: SGDLS, YYNGEE. CDR3 length: 14 residues. J was trimmed by 7 bases and V by 4 bases; bases with no gene match: 8. The DNA for the CDR3 is TGTGCCAGCAGCTCCAGCGGGGGAACCTATACGCAGTATTTT. This encodes CASSSSGGTYTQYF.

This clonotype has at least ten counts. The chain couples TRBV18 to TRBJ2-1; 11 nucleotides line up with TRBD2. Germline CDR1 reads KGHSH; CDR2 reads LQKENI. The junction had 7 bases not matched to a gene; V was cut back by 8 bases and J by 4 bases. The CDR3 loop spans 15 amino acids. The CDR3 protein is CASSPGLAEYNEQFF. In nucleotides, the CDR3 is TGTGCCAGCAGCCCGGGACTAGCGGAGTACAATGAGCAGTTCTTC. Based on the CDR3 plus reference TRBV18 and TRBJ2-1, the full variable domain is NAGVMQNPRHLVRRRGQEARLRCSPMKGHSHVYWYRQLPEEGLKFMVYLQKENIIDESGMPKERFSAEFPKEGPSILRIQQVVRGDSAAYFCASSPGLAEYNEQFFGPGTRLTVL.

This rearrangement joins TRBV6-5 to TRBJ2-1, with 11 bases lining up with TRBD2. J was trimmed by 3 bases and V by 6 bases; bases with no gene match: 7. Germline lookup yields CDR1 MNHEY and CDR2 SVGAGI. This CDR3 is built from 16 residues. CDR3 nucleotides: TGTGCCAGCAGGGGCCCTAGCGGGGGGAACTACAATGAGCAGTTCTTC. As protein: CASRGPSGGNYNEQFF.

This clonotype was counted many times. The chain recombines TRBV4-2 with TRBJ2-6, with TRBD1 identical over 9 bases. Losses at the gene ends were 2 bases for V and 0 bases for J; bases not matched to a gene: 8. CDR1 is LGHNA and CDR2 is YNFKEQ in the germline V gene. The CDR3 has 19 amino acids. In DNA, the CDR3 is TGTGCCAGCAGCCAATTTGGGGGGACAGGGTTCTCTGGGGCCAACGTCCTGACTTTC. Amino acid sequence: CASSQFGGTGFSGANVLTF.

The chain uses TRBV20-1 and TRBJ2-3; D is ambiguous. This CDR3 comprises 13 residues. CDR1 and CDR2 (germline): DFQATT, SNEGSKA (reference sequence). Trimming removed 6 bases at V and 4 bases at J, with 14 bases between. The CDR3 reads CSAASGRADTQYF. The CDR3, as DNA: TGCAGTGCCGCAAGTGGCCGGGCAGATACGCAGTATTTT.

This clonotype was observed a single time. The CDR3 protein is CSASVGRGNQPQHF. CDR3 in DNA: TGCAGTGCTAGTGTAGGCAGGGGCAATCAGCCCCAGCATTTT. This chain joins TRBV20-1 and TRBJ1-5; the D gene is possibly TRBD1 (5 bases). CDR3 size: 14 residues. The V end lost 3 bases, the J end lost 2 bases, and 11 bases lay between the germline ends. Germline V gene lookup returns CDR1 DFQATT and CDR2 SNEGSKA (reference sequence).

This clonotype has only a few counts. The germline gene is not matched at one end of the junction; a read error may be the cause. The chain combines TRBV20-1 with TRBJ2-2, with D tentatively TRBD1 (6 bases). The germline V gene encodes CDR1 DFQATT and CDR2 SNEGSKA (reference sequence). This CDR3 contains 16 residues. CDR3 protein: CSARASGTRNAGELFF. In DNA form, the CDR3 reads TGCAGTGCTAGGGCTTCCGGGACAAGGAACGCCGGGGAGCTGTTTTTT.

The CDR3 bases are TGTGCCACCAGCAGAGGGGCCCCCGGGGACTCCTCCTACAATGAGCAGTTCTTC. Translation: CATSRGAPGDSSYNEQFF. The rearrangement uses TRBV15 and TRBJ2-1; D possibly corresponds to TRBD2 (6 bases). The V and J ends lost 1 base and 0 bases respectively, with 16 bases between them. CDR1 and CDR2 (germline): LNHNV, YYDKDF (reference sequence). There are 18 residues in the CDR3.

The table lists this clonotype with a few counts. Possible read error: a much larger clone is one base away. The chain has TRBV6-5 and TRBJ1-5; 8 bases match TRBD1. The CDR3 length is 12 residues. Germline V CDR1 and CDR2: MNHEY, SVGAGI. V shed 11 bases and J 7 bases; nucleotides not matched to a gene: 7. CDR3 sequence: CAGGQGIQPQHF. The CDR3 DNA follows: TGTGCCGGCGGACAGGGTATCCAGCCCCAGCATTTT.

On this clonotype: This may come from a read error, since a much larger clone is one base off. The V and J genes are TRBV24-1 and TRBJ2-5; D tentatively fits TRBD1 or TRBD2 (5 bases each). The CDR3 runs 14 residues. Germline V gene data show CDR1 as KGHDR and CDR2 as SFDVKD. CDR3 sequence reads: CATNRDADEETQNF. DNA for the CDR3: TGTGCCACCAACCGGGACGCCGATGAAGAGACCCAGAACTTC.

The rearrangement joins TRBV27 to TRBJ2-1; 8 bases align to TRBD2. V lost 4 bases, J lost 7 bases, and 9 bases stayed unmatched. The CDR3 is 15 residues long. Germline V CDR1 and CDR2: MNHEY, SMNVEV (reference sequence). In DNA form, the CDR3 reads TGTGCCAGCAGTTGGGAGGTAGCGGGGAAAAATGAGCAGTTCTTC. Translation: CASSWEVAGKNEQFF.

This clonotype has at least ten counts. The rearrangement uses TRBV28 and TRBJ2-1, with a tentative D call TRBD1 (5 bases). The V gene lost 2 bases and the J gene lost 8 bases, with 13 bases spanning the gap. Germline CDR1 is MDHEN and CDR2 is SYDVKM. The CDR3 runs 14 residues. This CDR3 is CASSLVGAMYEQFF. CDR3 bases: TGTGCCAGCAGTTTAGTAGGGGCCATGTATGAGCAGTTCTTC.